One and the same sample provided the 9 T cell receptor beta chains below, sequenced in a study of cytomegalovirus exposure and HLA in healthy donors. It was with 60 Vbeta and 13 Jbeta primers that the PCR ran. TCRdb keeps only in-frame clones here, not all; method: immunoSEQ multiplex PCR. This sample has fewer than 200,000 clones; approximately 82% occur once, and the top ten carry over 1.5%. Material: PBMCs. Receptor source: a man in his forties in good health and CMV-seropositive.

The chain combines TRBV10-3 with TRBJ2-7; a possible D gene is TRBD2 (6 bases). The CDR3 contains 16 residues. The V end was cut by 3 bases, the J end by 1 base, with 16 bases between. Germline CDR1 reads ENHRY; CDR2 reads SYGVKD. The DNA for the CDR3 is TGTGCCATCAGTGACCCCGGATCAGGGACTTCCTACGAGCAGTACTTC. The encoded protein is CAISDPGSGTSYEQYF.

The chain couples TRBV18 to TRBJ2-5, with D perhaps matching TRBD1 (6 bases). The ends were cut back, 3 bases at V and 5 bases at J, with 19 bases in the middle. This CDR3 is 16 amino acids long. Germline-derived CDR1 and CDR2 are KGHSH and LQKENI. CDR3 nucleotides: TGTGCCAGCTCACCCTCACAGGGATTGGTCCTGGAGACCCAGTACTTC. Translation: CASSPSQGLVLETQYF.

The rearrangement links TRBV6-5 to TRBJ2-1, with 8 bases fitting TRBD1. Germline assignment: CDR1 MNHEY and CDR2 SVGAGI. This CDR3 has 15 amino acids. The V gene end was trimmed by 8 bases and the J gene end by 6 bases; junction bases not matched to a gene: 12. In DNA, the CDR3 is TGTGCCAGCCGAAATAAGGACAGGGTGGGCAATGAGCAGTTCTTC. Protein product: CASRNKDRVGNEQFF.

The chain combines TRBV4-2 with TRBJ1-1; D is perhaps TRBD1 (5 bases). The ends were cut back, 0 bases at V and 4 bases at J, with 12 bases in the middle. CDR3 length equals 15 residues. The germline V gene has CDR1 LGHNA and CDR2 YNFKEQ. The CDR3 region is CASSQDGQGGTEAFF. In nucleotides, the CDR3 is TGTGCCAGCAGCCAAGATGGGCAGGGTGGCACTGAAGCTTTCTTT.

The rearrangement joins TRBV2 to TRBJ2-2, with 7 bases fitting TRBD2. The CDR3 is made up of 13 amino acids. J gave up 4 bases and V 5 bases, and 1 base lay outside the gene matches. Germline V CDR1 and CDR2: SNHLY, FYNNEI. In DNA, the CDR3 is TGTGCCAGCAGTTCTAGCGGCACCGGGGAGCTGTTTTTT. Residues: CASSSSGTGELFF.

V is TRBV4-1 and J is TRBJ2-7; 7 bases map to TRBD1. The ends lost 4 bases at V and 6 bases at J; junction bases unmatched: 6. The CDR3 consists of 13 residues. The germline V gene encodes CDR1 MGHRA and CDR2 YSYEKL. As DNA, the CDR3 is TGCGCCAGCAGCCGACCGGGGACAGCCGAGCAGTACTTC. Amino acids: CASSRPGTAEQYF.

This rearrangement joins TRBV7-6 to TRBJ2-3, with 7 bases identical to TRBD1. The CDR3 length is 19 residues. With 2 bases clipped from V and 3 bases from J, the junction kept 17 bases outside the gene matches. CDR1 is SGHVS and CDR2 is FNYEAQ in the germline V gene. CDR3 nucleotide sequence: TGTGCCAGCAGCTTATTTCCGCCAGGGGGAACGGTGGGGACAGATACGCAGTATTTT. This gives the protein CASSLFPPGGTVGTDTQYF.

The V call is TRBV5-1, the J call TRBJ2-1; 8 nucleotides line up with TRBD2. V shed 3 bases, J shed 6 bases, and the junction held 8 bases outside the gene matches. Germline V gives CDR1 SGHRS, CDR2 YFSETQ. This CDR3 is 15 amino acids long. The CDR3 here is CASSYTSGVPNEQFF. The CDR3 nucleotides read TGCGCCAGCAGCTATACTAGCGGAGTGCCCAATGAGCAGTTCTTC.

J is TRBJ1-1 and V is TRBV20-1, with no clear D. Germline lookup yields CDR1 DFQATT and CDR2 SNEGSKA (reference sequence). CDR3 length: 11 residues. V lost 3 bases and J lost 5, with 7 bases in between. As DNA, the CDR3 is TGCAGTGCTAGGGCCGGGACTGAAGCTTTCTTT. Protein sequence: CSARAGTEAFF.